The table lists the clone carrying this T cell receptor (beta chain) with a few counts. This CDR3 contains 14 residues. Looked up from germline, CDR1 is SNHLY and CDR2 is FYNNEI. The V and J ends lost 1 base and 9 bases, in that order; junction bases with no gene match: 6. This record comes from a study of cytomegalovirus exposure and HLA in healthy donors. About the research overall: Roughly 170 million T cells yielded over 90 million unique TCR beta sequences in earlier analysis.

Researchers ran the PCR with 60 Vbeta and 13 Jbeta primers. Generated by immunoSEQ multiplex PCR, the TCRdb table keeps only in-frame clones and is missing some. The sample includes 150,000 to 200,000 clones, 81% seen only once; the top ten take 3.8%. The receptor comes from a man aged 50 to 59 in good health and CMV-seronegative. What was sequenced was PBMCs. This rearrangement joins TRBV2 to TRBJ1-1; TRBD1 matches 9 bases. CDR3 DNA: TGTGCCAGCAGTGAAGGGACAGGGGTGGGGAAAGCTTTCTTT. Translating it yields CASSEGTGVGKAFF. The full variable domain, its missing parts supplied by reference TRBV2 and TRBJ1-1, is EPEVTQTPSHQVTQMGQEVILRCVPISNHLYFYWYRQILGQKVEFLVSFYNNEISEKSEIFDDQFSVERPDGSNFTLKIRSTKLEDSAMYFCASSEGTGVGKAFFGQGTRLTVV.